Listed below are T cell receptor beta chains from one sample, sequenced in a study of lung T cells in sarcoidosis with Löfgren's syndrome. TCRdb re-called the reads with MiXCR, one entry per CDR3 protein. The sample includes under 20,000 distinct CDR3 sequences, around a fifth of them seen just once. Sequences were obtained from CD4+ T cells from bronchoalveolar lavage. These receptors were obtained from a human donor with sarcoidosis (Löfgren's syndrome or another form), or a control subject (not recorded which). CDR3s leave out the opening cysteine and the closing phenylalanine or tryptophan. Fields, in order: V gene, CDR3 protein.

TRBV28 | ASSLVSNTEAF
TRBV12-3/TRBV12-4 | ASSYTSGTYNEQF
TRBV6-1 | ASRPGTGSETQY
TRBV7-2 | ASSRSSGNQPQH
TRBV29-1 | SVDGLSGTMSSF
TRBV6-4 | ASSASLGQGKAGELF
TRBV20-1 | SAGSGTEAREQY
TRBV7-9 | ASSPRQVMNTEAF
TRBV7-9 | ASSITGGTEAF
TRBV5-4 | ASSSAGQTQRYT
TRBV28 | ASTLFFEAF
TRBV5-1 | ASSGPGDRSYEQY
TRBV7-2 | ASSFGPEVGYT
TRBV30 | AWSNPQYEQY
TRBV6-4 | ASSELVASGIVTDTQY
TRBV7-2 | ASSFRSAYNEQF
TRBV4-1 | ASSQLWPGVAIYEQY
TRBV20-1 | SARGGPGGYNEQF
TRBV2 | ASNGGLHLGEAF
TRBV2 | ASSSDRSSYNEQF
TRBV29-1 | SVGSAEKLF
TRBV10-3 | AISDEIPGAQY
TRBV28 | ASSLASSEQF
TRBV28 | ASSKGPGYQPQH
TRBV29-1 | SAMNTEAF
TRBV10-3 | AIRQELNTEAF
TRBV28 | ASSLRAVYEQY
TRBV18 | ASSRTGPYEQY
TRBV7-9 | ASSLRDGYT
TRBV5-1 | ASSLGRFSTDTQY
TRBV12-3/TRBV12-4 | ASSPVLAGTYEQY
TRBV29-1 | SVAGTANYGYT
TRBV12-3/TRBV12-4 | ASSLKGNQPQH
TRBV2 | ASSVGDNTEAF
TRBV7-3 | ASSPGRSLVDEQY
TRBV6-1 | ASGPASNTEAF
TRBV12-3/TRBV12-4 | ASRGDRNLNTEAF
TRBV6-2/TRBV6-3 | ASSYLGRSAGELF
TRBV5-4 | ASSFKVGTDTQY
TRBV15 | ATSRDLKGTSN
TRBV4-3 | ANIARLASYEQY
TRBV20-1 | SAHRDYAYEQY
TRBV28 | ASSSPGRNNEQF
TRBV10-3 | AIKSEAF
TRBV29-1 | SVAGQGGESNQPQH
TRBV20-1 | SARGGRRPQEQY
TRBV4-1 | ASSQRSLGLAGGNEQY
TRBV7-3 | ASSQTGGSMTEAF
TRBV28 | ASSPGTRSTDTQY
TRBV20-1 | SARDLFSMSTVAF
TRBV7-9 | ASSLEGQAEDTQY
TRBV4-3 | ASSWDRKTDTQY
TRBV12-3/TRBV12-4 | ASSSNGRRNEQF
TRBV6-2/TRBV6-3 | ASSNGPAPYEQY
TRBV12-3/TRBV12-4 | ASSGRLGEKLF
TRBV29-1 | STRQGLWADTQY